The 4 T cell receptor beta chains reported below all come from one sample, sequenced in a study of response to subunit inactivated influenza vaccine. TCRdb itself ran the RT-PCR reads through MiXCR, one entry per CDR3 protein. Here the sample spans about 520,000 distinct CDR3 sequences, around 25% being singletons. The sample was CD4+ T cells sorted from PBMCs, taken about 5 days after vaccination. The receptors come from a man in his fifties or sixties who received an inactivated influenza vaccine.

This clonotype was found a few times. This chain uses TRBV28 with TRBJ2-1, with 9 bases lining up with TRBD2. The CDR3 has 21 residues. CDR1 is MDHEN, CDR2 SYDVKM, per germline. The junction had 20 bases not matched to a gene; V was cut back by 4 bases and J by 1 base. The CDR3 DNA reads as TGTGCCAGCAGTTCCCCTAGGGGTAGCGGGAGTCGTATTCGGTCCTACAATGAGCAGTTCTTC. The encoded protein is CASSSPRGSGSRIRSYNEQFF.

V and J are TRBV12-5 and TRBJ2-2; no clear D gene. V gave up 4 bases and J gave up 3 bases, with 15 bases separating them. The CDR3 runs 16 residues. Germline V gene lookup returns CDR1 LGHNT and CDR2 FRNRAP. The CDR3 spells CASGSTGRGYTGELFF. The CDR3 region has the DNA TGTGCTAGTGGTTCCACGGGCCGCGGTTACACCGGGGAGCTGTTTTTT.

In its sample, this clonotype was seen a few times. The rearrangement links TRBV12-3 or TRBV12-4 to TRBJ1-4; TRBD1 matches at 9 bases. CDR3 length: 14 amino acids. With V trimmed by 2 bases and J by 8 bases, 3 bases remained unmatched. This CDR3 is CASSLMDRGEKLFF. The CDR3 DNA is TGTGCCAGCAGTTTAATGGACAGGGGCGAAAAACTGTTTTTT.

In this sample, this clonotype turned up a few times. The CDR3 sequence is CASKGLAGNTGELFF. CDR3 nucleotides: TGTGCCAGCAAAGGACTAGCGGGGAACACCGGGGAGCTGTTTTTT. This chain links TRBV6-1 with TRBJ2-2; the match to TRBD2 covers 11 bases. This CDR3 region has 15 residues. The V and J ends lost 7 bases and 1 base, in that order; junction bases with no gene match: 2. CDR1 is MNHNS, CDR2 SASEGT, per germline.